Below, one TCR beta chain is given with its context. This entry is derived from a study of OX40 agonist ivuxolimab in advanced cancers. Study as a whole: Patient treatment consisted of intravenous ivuxolimab administration every 2 weeks at 0.01 to 10 mg/kg. Among those enrolled, mean age was about 62 years (range about 23 to 79) and 82.7% were male. Partial responses, seen in three patients, involved one hepatocellular carcinoma and two cutaneous melanomas.

The germline V gene encodes CDR1 SGHRS and CDR2 YFSETQ. The CDR3 is 15 amino acids. The ends were cut back, 6 bases at V and 0 bases at J, with 12 bases in the middle. TCRdb keeps only in-frame clones here, not all; method: immunoSEQ multiplex PCR. This table holds just over 95,000 clones, roughly 89% found once. The genes are TRBV5-1 and TRBJ1-4; D call uncertain. This clonotype was obtained from an adult with an advanced solid tumor such as melanoma, head and neck, liver or kidney cancer. Sequences were derived from CD4+ or CD8+ T cells sorted from blood, sampled in a trial of the OX40 agonist ivuxolimab. The CDR3: CASTSDGTTNEKLFF. The CDR3 bases are TGCGCCAGCACCAGCGACGGTACAACTAATGAAAAACTGTTTTTT.